One T cell receptor (beta chain) is described in this entry. Its antigen is unknown. Measured with immunoSEQ multiplex PCR; TCRdb has only the in-frame clones, and not every one. The sample lists more than 95,000 clones; about 90% were seen once. The ends were cut back, 8 bases at V and 1 base at J, with 14 bases in the middle. The CDR3 is 14 residues long. The germline V gene has CDR1 LNHDA and CDR2 SQIVND (reference sequence). This sample stems from a study of T cell responses to AZD1222 COVID-19 vaccine. Findings of the study overall: White British donors predominated, females outnumbered males, and clonal diversity was possibly underestimated.

The source is an adult in good health. This sample comprised peripheral blood, obtained on day 0 of MenACWY control vaccination. The rearrangement links TRBV19 to TRBJ1-2; TRBD1 is a possible D gene (6 bases). The CDR3 loop reads CASLPGHSNYGYTF. The CDR3 nucleotides read TGTGCCAGTTTACCGGGACACAGTAACTATGGCTACACCTTC.